These 25 T cell receptor beta chains were sequenced from one sample in a study of beta chain features in type 1 diabetes. What was sequenced were expressed TCRB transcripts, since all of the isolated RNA had been reverse transcribed. Clones were sequenced by immunoSEQ multiplex PCR, and TCRdb holds only the in-frame ones, with some missing. The repertoire holds 350,000 to 450,000 clones, approximately 15% seen once, with approximately 0.02% in the top ten. What was sequenced was naive CD4+ T cells from blood. The source of these receptors is a woman in her late teens or twenties in good health.

CDR3 sequence reads: CASSPLTPISYEQYF. The CDR3 DNA reads as TGTGCCAGCAGTCCCCTGACACCTATCTCCTACGAGCAGTACTTC. The J gene is TRBJ2-7, the V gene TRBV6-6; D ambiguous. The germline gives CDR1 MNHNY, CDR2 SVGAGI (reference sequence). CDR3 size: 15 residues. Trimming pared 5 bases from V and 0 bases from J, leaving 14 bases between.

The rearrangement joins TRBV11-3 to TRBJ2-5; TRBD2 agrees at 7 bases. CDR1 is SGHNT and CDR2 is YENEEA in the germline V gene. V lost 5 bases and J lost 5; bases outside the gene matches: 11. The CDR3 loop spans 15 amino acids. The CDR3: CASSVGGAGAETQYF. The CDR3 bases are TGTGCCAGCAGCGTGGGAGGGGCGGGAGCCGAGACCCAGTACTTC.

This clone has a handful of counts. The V and J genes are TRBV27 and TRBJ2-5, with a tentative D call TRBD2 (6 bases). With 6 bases removed from V and 2 bases from J, the gap between germline ends came to 13 bases. There are 14 residues in the CDR3. Germline CDR1 MNHEY, CDR2 SMNVEV (reference sequence). Here the CDR3 DNA reads TGTGCCAGCAGGCTGCAACGGGGGCAAGAGACCCAGTACTTC. Translation: CASRLQRGQETQYF.

The V and J genes are TRBV5-4 and TRBJ2-7, with 7 bases lining up with TRBD2. This CDR3 comprises 15 residues. Germline V gives CDR1 SGHNT, CDR2 YYREEE (reference sequence). V shed 4 bases, J shed 3 bases, and the junction held 10 bases outside the gene matches. The CDR3, as DNA: TGTGCCAGCAGCCTGGGACTAAACGGCATCTACGAGCAGTACTTC. Protein product: CASSLGLNGIYEQYF.

In its sample, this clone was seen a few times. The rearrangement links TRBV7-9 to TRBJ2-7, with 10 nucleotides matching TRBD2. J was trimmed by 3 bases and V by 5 bases; bases with no gene match: 7. CDR3 length: 15 amino acids. Germline V lookup: CDR1 SEHNR, CDR2 FQNEAQ (reference sequence). The CDR3 here is CASSPGSGRNYEQYF. In DNA form, the CDR3 reads TGTGCCAGCAGCCCCGGTAGCGGGAGGAACTACGAGCAGTACTTC.

This chain joins TRBV7-2 and TRBJ1-5; D may be TRBD1 (6 bases). V was trimmed by 4 bases and J by 3 bases, leaving 13 bases between them. CDR3 size: 15 residues. Germline V gene data show CDR1 as SGHTA and CDR2 as FQGNSA. CDR3 loop: CASSSGGGNNQPQHF. CDR3 coding DNA: TGTGCCAGCAGCTCGGGGGGCGGGAACAATCAGCCCCAGCATTTT.

This clone was observed a few times. This sequence joins TRBV9 and TRBJ2-5, with D uncertain. V lost 4 bases, J lost 5 bases, and 9 bases lay in between. Per the germline V gene, CDR1 is SGDLS and CDR2 is YYNGEE. There are 12 residues in the CDR3. The CDR3 DNA is TGTGCCAGCAGCTCCCCCCGGGAGACCCAGTACTTC. Protein sequence: CASSSPRETQYF.

The rearrangement links TRBV30 to TRBJ1-1; D call uncertain. V lost 2 bases to trimming and J lost 1 base, with 11 bases between them. This CDR3 contains 14 residues. CDR1 and CDR2 (germline): GTSNPN, SVGIG (reference sequence). CDR3 sequence (DNA): TGTGCCTGGAGTTGGGGAGCGGGGAACACTGAAGCTTTCTTT. Translated: CAWSWGAGNTEAFF.

The table lists this clone with a few counts. The V and J genes are TRBV29-1 and TRBJ1-4, with 7 nucleotides matching TRBD1. Germline V CDR1 and CDR2: SQVTM, ANQGSEA. This CDR3 region has 13 residues. With V trimmed by 4 bases and J by 8 bases, 7 bases remained unmatched. CDR3 coding DNA: TGCAGCGTTGGAACAGGGGATGGGGAAAAACTGTTTTTT. This translates into CSVGTGDGEKLFF.

V is TRBV28 and J is TRBJ2-7; 9 bases map to TRBD1. Germline V gives CDR1 MDHEN, CDR2 SYDVKM. V shed 4 bases and J 3 bases; nucleotides not matched to a gene: 10. This CDR3 region has 16 residues. The CDR3, as DNA: TGTGCCAGCAGTTCGACAGGGGGGTCCCCAAACTACGAGCAGTACTTC. It specifies CASSSTGGSPNYEQYF. The variable domain in full, completed from reference TRBV28 and TRBJ2-7, reads DVKVTQSSRYLVKRTGEKVFLECVQDMDHENMFWYRQDPGLGLRLIYFSYDVKMKEKGDIPEGYSVSREKKERFSLILESASTNQTSMYLCASSSTGGSPNYEQYFGPGTRLTVT.

The chain combines TRBV27 with TRBJ2-6; no clear D gene. V lost 7 bases, J lost 1 base, and 5 bases lay in between. Per the germline V gene, CDR1 is MNHEY and CDR2 is SMNVEV (reference sequence). The CDR3 totals 13 residues. The CDR3 DNA reads as TGTGCCAGCACCCGTTCTGGGGCCAACGTCCTGACTTTC. Amino acids: CASTRSGANVLTF.

V usage is TRBV5-1 and J usage is TRBJ2-3; 13 bases are a match to TRBD2. This CDR3 is built from 17 residues. V trimming: 4 bases; J trimming: 6 bases; junction bases outside the gene matches: 11. The germline V gene encodes CDR1 SGHRS and CDR2 YFSETQ. CDR3 sequence: CASSNPTSGRNADTQYF. CDR3 DNA: TGCGCCAGCAGCAACCCGACTAGCGGGAGGAATGCGGATACGCAGTATTTT. Based on the CDR3 plus reference TRBV5-1 and TRBJ2-3, the full variable domain is KAGVTQTPRYLIKTRGQQVTLSCSPISGHRSVSWYQQTPGQGLQFLFEYFSETQRNKGNFPGRFSGRQFSNSRSEMNVSTLELGDSALYLCASSNPTSGRNADTQYFGPGTRLTVL.

The rearrangement joins TRBV19 to TRBJ1-1, with 9 positions matching TRBD1. J gave up 6 bases and V 10 bases, and 6 bases lay outside the gene matches. The CDR3 runs to 12 residues. Germline assignment: CDR1 LNHDA and CDR2 SQIVND (reference sequence). The CDR3 DNA reads TGTGCCACCATCAGGGACAGGGCTGAAGCTTTCTTT. Its protein is CATIRDRAEAFF.

The V gene is TRBV30, the J gene TRBJ2-7, with 7 positions matching TRBD2. The J segment lost 2 bases and the V segment lost 3 bases, leaving 10 bases of the junction unmatched. Per the germline V gene, CDR1 is GTSNPN and CDR2 is SVGIG (reference sequence). The CDR3 sequence is 15 residues long. Written as DNA, the CDR3 is TGTGCCTGGAGCGGAACTAGCGCCGGGGCCTACGAGCAGTACTTC. Translating it yields CAWSGTSAGAYEQYF.

V is TRBV20-1 and J is TRBJ2-5; no clear D gene. Trimming took off 0 bases at V and 5 bases at J, with 4 bases between the two ends. The CDR3 totals 11 residues. From germline, CDR1 is DFQATT and CDR2 SNEGSKA (reference sequence). The CDR3 is CSARDSETQYF. CDR3 coding DNA: TGCAGTGCTAGAGATTCGGAGACCCAGTACTTC.

V and J are TRBV4-3 and TRBJ2-3, with 7 nucleotides matching TRBD1. V was pared by 1 base and J by 0 bases, with 1 base of the junction left unmatched. Looked up from germline, CDR1 is LGHNA and CDR2 is YSLEER. The CDR3 totals 15 residues. The CDR3 nucleotides read TGCGCCAGCAGCCAAGGACAGGGCAGCACAGATACGCAGTATTTT. Encoded protein: CASSQGQGSTDTQYF.

V is TRBV6-6 and J is TRBJ1-5, with D possibly being TRBD1 (6 bases). Germline assignment: CDR1 MNHNY and CDR2 SVGAGI (reference sequence). Deletions cut 0 bases from V and 3 bases from J, with 12 bases between. The CDR3 spans 16 residues. CDR3 bases: TGTGCCAGCAGTTACTCGGGGGGGCGCGACAATCAGCCCCAGCATTTT. The encoded protein is CASSYSGGRDNQPQHF.

The J gene is TRBJ2-7, the V gene TRBV20-1, with TRBD2 identical over 8 bases. The CDR3 runs to 11 residues. Per the germline V gene, CDR1 is DFQATT and CDR2 is SNEGSKA (reference sequence). J was trimmed by 6 bases and V by 3 bases; bases with no gene match: 1. The CDR3 protein is CSASGRGEQYF. The CDR3, as DNA: TGCAGTGCTAGCGGGAGGGGCGAGCAGTACTTC.

The chain joins TRBV20-1 to TRBJ2-7, with a possible D match to TRBD1 (6 bases). Germline assignment: CDR1 DFQATT and CDR2 SNEGSKA (reference sequence). This CDR3 contains 11 residues. Trimming cost V 6 bases and J 4 bases, with 10 bases left between them. Here the CDR3 reads CSAEDRYEQYF. CDR3 coding DNA: TGCAGTGCCGAAGACAGGTACGAGCAGTACTTC.

This chain uses TRBV4-1 with TRBJ2-7; weak D call: TRBD1 (6 bases). The germline gives CDR1 MGHRA, CDR2 YSYEKL. There are 15 residues in the CDR3. The V end lost 1 base, the J end lost 5 bases, and 15 bases lay between the germline ends. CDR3 amino acids: CASSQVGTGSNEQYF. The CDR3 DNA follows: TGCGCCAGCAGCCAAGTAGGAACAGGGAGTAACGAGCAGTACTTC.

This chain connects TRBV11-2 to TRBJ1-1; 7 bases are a match to TRBD1. This CDR3 contains 14 residues. Germline trimming cut 0 bases from V and 3 bases from J; bases unmatched to any gene: 1. Germline V gives CDR1 SGHAT, CDR2 FQNNGV. The CDR3 bases are TGTGCCAGCAGCTTAGATGGGACAGACACTGAAGCTTTCTTT. Its translation: CASSLDGTDTEAFF.

J is TRBJ2-1 and V is TRBV5-6; the match to TRBD2 covers 7 bases. Germline V gives CDR1 SGHDT, CDR2 YYEEEE. The trim removed 1 base at V and 6 bases at J, leaving 4 bases unmatched. This CDR3 has 14 amino acids. The CDR3 sequence: CASSLMASGNEQFF. The DNA for the CDR3 is TGTGCCAGCAGCTTGATGGCTAGCGGCAATGAGCAGTTCTTC.

This clone has more than one count but fewer than ten. The sample contains more than one DNA sequence encoding this CDR3. V is TRBV18 and J is TRBJ2-5; 8 nucleotides align to TRBD1. The CDR3 totals 14 residues. Trimming took 6 bases from V and 3 from J; bases not matched to a gene: 6. CDR1 and CDR2 from the germline V gene are KGHSH and LQKENI. CDR3 sequence reads: CASSPGQGKETQYF. CDR3 sequence (DNA): TGTGCCAGCTCCCCAGGACAGGGTAAAGAGACCCAGTACTTC.

In the case of this clone: Other DNA sequences from this sample encode an identical CDR3 as well. The rearrangement joins TRBV5-1 to TRBJ1-5; 8 bases are shared with TRBD1. Per germline, CDR1 SGHRS and CDR2 YFSETQ. The CDR3 is 14 amino acids. V shed 4 bases, J shed 7 bases, and the junction held 7 bases outside the gene matches. The CDR3 region has the DNA TGCGCCAGCAGCCCCGGACAGGGAGGACAGCCCCAGCATTTT. Protein: CASSPGQGGQPQHF.

This chain uses TRBV6-5 with TRBJ2-6; D is unresolved. V lost 8 bases and J 0 bases, leaving 5 bases between the germline ends. In germline, CDR1 is MNHEY, CDR2 SVGAGI. This CDR3 is 13 amino acids long. The CDR3, as DNA: TGTGCCAGCCTGAGCTCTGGGGCCAACGTCCTGACTTTC. Amino acids: CASLSSGANVLTF.